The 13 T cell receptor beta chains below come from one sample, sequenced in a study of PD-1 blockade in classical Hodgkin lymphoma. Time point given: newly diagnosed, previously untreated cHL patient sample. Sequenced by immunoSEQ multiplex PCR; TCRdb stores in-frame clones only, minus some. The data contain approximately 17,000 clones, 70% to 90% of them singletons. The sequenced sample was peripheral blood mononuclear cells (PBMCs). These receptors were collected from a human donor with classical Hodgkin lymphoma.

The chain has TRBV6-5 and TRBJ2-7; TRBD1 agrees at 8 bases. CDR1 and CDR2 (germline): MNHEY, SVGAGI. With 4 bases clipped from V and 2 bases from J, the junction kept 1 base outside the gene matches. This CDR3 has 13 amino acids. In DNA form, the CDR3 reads TGTGCCAGCAGTTCGACAGGGGCCTACGAGCAGTACTTC. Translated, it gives CASSSTGAYEQYF.

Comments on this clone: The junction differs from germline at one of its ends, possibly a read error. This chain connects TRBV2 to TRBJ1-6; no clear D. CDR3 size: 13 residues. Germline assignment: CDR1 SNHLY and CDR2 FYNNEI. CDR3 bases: TGTGCCAGCAGTGGCACCGCCTCAGGTACCTCGGACTTT. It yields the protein CASSGTASGTSDF.

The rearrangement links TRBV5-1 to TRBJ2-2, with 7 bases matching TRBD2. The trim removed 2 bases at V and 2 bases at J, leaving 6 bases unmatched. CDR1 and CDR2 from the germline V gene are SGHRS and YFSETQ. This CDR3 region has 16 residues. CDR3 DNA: TGCGCCAGCAGCTTAAGCGCTAGCGGCAACACCGGGGAGCTGTTTTTT. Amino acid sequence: CASSLSASGNTGELFF.

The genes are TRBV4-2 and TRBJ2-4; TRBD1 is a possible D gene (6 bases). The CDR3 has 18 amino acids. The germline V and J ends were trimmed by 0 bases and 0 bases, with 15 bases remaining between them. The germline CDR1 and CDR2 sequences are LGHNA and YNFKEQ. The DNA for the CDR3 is TGTGCCAGCAGCCAAGATAGGTGGGGACAAACAGCCAAAAACATTCAGTACTTC. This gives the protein CASSQDRWGQTAKNIQYF.

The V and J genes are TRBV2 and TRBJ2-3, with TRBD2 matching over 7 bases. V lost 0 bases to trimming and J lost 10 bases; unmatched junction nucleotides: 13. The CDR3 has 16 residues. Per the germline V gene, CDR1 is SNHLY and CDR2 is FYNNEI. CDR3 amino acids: CASSEAGGGRAFPQYF. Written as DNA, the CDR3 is TGTGCCAGCAGTGAAGCGGGGGGGGGACGAGCGTTCCCGCAGTATTTT.

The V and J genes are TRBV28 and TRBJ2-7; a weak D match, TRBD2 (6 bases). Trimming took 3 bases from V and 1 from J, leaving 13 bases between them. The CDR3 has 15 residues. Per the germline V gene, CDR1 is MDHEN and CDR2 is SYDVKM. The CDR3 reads CASSFSGVRSYEQYF. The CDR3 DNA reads TGTGCCAGCAGTTTTTCGGGGGTCCGATCCTACGAGCAGTACTTC.

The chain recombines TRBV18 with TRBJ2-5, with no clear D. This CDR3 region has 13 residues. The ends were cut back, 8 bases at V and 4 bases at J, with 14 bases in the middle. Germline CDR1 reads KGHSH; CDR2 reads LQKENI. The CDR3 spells CASTPPITETQYF. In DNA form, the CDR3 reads TGTGCCAGCACCCCGCCCATTACAGAGACCCAGTACTTC.

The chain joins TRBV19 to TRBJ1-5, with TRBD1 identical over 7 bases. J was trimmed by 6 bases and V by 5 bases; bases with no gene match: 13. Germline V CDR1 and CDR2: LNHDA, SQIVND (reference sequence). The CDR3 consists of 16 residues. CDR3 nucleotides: TGTGCCAGTAGTTATGGACCGACAGGGTCTCCTCAGCCCCAGCATTTT. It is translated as CASSYGPTGSPQPQHF.

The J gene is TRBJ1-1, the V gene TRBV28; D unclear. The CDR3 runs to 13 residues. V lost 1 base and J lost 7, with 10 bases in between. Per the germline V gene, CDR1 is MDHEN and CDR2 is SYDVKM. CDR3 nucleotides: TGTGCCAGCAGTTTATTGGTTTCGGGTGAAGCTTTCTTT. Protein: CASSLLVSGEAFF.

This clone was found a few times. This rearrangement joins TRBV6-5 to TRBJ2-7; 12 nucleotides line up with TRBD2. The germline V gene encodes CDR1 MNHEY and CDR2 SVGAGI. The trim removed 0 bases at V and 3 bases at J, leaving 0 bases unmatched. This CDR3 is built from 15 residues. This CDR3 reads CASSYSTSGSYEQYF. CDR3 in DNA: TGTGCCAGCAGTTACTCGACTAGCGGGAGCTACGAGCAGTACTTC.

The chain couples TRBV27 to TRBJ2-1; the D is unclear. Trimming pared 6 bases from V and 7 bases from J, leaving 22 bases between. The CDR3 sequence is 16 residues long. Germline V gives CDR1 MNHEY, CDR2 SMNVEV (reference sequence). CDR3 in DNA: TGTGCCAGCAGCCTGTTGCTCTCTTCCAGGACGAATGAGCAGTTCTTC. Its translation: CASSLLLSSRTNEQFF.

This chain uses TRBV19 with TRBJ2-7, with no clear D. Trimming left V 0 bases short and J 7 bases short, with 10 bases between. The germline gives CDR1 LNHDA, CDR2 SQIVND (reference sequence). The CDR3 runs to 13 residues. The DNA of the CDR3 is TGTGCCAGTAGTATAGAGACACTGCGTGAGCAGTACTTC. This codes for CASSIETLREQYF.

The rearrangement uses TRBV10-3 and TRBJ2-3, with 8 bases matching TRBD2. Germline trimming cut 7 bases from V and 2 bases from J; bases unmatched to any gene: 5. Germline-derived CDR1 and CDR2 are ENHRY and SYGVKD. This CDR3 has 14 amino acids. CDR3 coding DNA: TGTGCCATCAAAAGACTAGCGCACACAGATACGCAGTATTTT. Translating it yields CAIKRLAHTDTQYF.